This record covers a single T cell receptor beta chain. TCRdb's table, derived via immunoSEQ multiplex PCR, lists solely in-frame clones and lacks some. The table records roughly 720,000 clones, around 91% of them present only once. This entry is derived from a study of shared clonotypes between healthy human individuals. CDR3 length equals 11 residues. Per germline, CDR1 MNHNS and CDR2 SASEGT. The germline V and J ends were trimmed by 0 bases and 16 bases, with 9 bases remaining between them. Sequenced input: memory CD8+ T cells from PBMCs. Stated subset: CD45RO+ cells pooled with CCR7-negative TemRA cells. This chain uses TRBV6-1 with TRBJ1-4; the D is unclear. This clonotype originated in a man aged 18-30 years in good health. Some clones in this sample may be carry-over from other donors' samples. The CDR3 loop reads CASSEASNPFF. The CDR3 DNA sequence: TGTGCCAGCAGTGAAGCATCTAATCCGTTTTTT.